The 30 T cell receptor beta chains given below trace back to one sample, sequenced in a study of early T cells in non-severe SARS-CoV-2 infection. TCRdb processed the 5' RACE reads anew with MiXCR; each CDR3 protein has one entry. This table has 38,000 or so distinct CDR3 sequences, roughly 4.5% appearing once. The sequencing input was whole blood. Receptors originate from an adult who was a healthcare worker with PCR-confirmed SARS-CoV-2 infection or an uninfected control (not recorded which).

This clonotype has just a few counts. This sequence joins TRBV19 and TRBJ2-1, with D unclear. This CDR3 is built from 19 residues. Trimming removed 8 bases from V and 2 bases from J, with 28 bases in between. Per the germline V gene, CDR1 is LNHDA and CDR2 is SQIVND (reference sequence). The CDR3 DNA follows: TGTGCCAGTCCCGCGGACGGGCGAAGGCCCAAAAGGACCTACAATGAGCAGTTCTTC. It codes for CASPADGRRPKRTYNEQFF.

This clonotype counts as medium-sized. The chain has TRBV2 and TRBJ2-1; possibly TRBD2 for D (6 bases). The germline CDR1 and CDR2 sequences are SNHLY and FYNNEI. The CDR3 runs 14 residues. The V end lost 7 bases, the J end lost 8 bases, and 18 bases lay between the germline ends. CDR3 nucleotide sequence: TGTGCCAGCAACGTAAGAGCGGGTGTGGATGAGCAGTTCTTC. Its translation is CASNVRAGVDEQFF.

This clonotype was counted many times. The chain recombines TRBV6-5 with TRBJ1-5, with D unclear. With 5 bases removed from V and 10 bases from J, the gap between germline ends came to 15 bases. There are 13 residues in the CDR3. Looked up from germline, CDR1 is MNHEY and CDR2 is SVGAGI. The DNA of the CDR3 is TGTGCCAGCAGTCCCCGAGTCGAGGGACCCCAGCATTTT. Translation: CASSPRVEGPQHF.

This CDR3 is CSAPVNTEAFF. In nucleotides, the CDR3 is TGCAGTGCTCCAGTGAACACTGAAGCTTTCTTT. This chain connects TRBV20-1 to TRBJ1-1; D gene ambiguous. Germline-derived CDR1 and CDR2 are DFQATT and SNEGSKA (reference sequence). Trimming cost V 5 bases and J 0 bases, with 4 bases left between them. CDR3 length equals 11 residues.

This clonotype appeared many times. This chain uses TRBV4-1 with TRBJ1-1, with D tentatively TRBD1 (6 bases). This CDR3 is built from 17 residues. Germline V gene sequence: CDR1 MGHRA, CDR2 YSYEKL. Trimming removed 1 base at V and 0 bases at J, with 15 bases between. This CDR3 is CASSQVFWGAVNTEAFF. The CDR3 nucleotides read TGCGCCAGCAGCCAAGTTTTTTGGGGGGCAGTGAACACTGAAGCTTTCTTT.

This clonotype was seen many times. The chain uses TRBV20-1 and TRBJ1-1; D unresolved. The length of the CDR3 is 10 residues. Germline CDR1 is DFQATT and CDR2 is SNEGSKA (reference sequence). The ends were cut back, 6 bases at V and 8 bases at J, with 10 bases in the middle. The CDR3 spells CSAHTDEAFF. CDR3 coding DNA: TGCAGTGCGCACACGGACGAAGCTTTCTTT.

This clonotype was detected many times. The chain couples TRBV7-8 to TRBJ2-7; the match to TRBD2 covers 12 bases. V lost 5 bases and J lost 5; bases outside the gene matches: 4. This CDR3 has 14 residues. Germline V gene data show CDR1 as SGHVS and CDR2 as FQNEAQ. Here the CDR3 DNA reads TGTGCCAGCAGCCTTACTAGCGGGGGGAACGAGCAGTACTTC. It specifies CASSLTSGGNEQYF. The full variable domain, its missing parts supplied by reference TRBV7-8 and TRBJ2-7, is GAGVSQSPRYKVAKRGQDVALRCDPISGHVSLFWYQQALGQGPEFLTYFQNEAQLDKSGLPSDRFFAERPEGSVSTLKIQRTQQEDSAVYLCASSLTSGGNEQYFGPGTRLTVT.

The rearrangement links TRBV6-6 to TRBJ2-5, with D maybe TRBD2 (5 bases). Trimming pared 3 bases from V and 1 base from J, leaving 9 bases between. The CDR3 contains 14 residues. CDR1 MNHNY and CDR2 SVGAGI come from the germline V gene (reference sequence). Written as DNA, the CDR3 is TGTGCCAGCAGTTATCACCGGGGCCAAGAGACCCAGTACTTC. Its protein product is CASSYHRGQETQYF.

This clonotype occurred many times. The chain links TRBV18 to TRBJ2-5; D remains ambiguous. Per the germline V gene, CDR1 is KGHSH and CDR2 is LQKENI. V lost 0 bases to trimming and J lost 9 bases, with 17 bases between them. The CDR3 length is 15 residues. The CDR3: CASSPPSSQTKAQYF. The CDR3 coding sequence is TGTGCCAGCTCACCACCGTCGAGTCAAACTAAGGCCCAGTACTTC. Full variable domain (remainder filled in from reference TRBV18 and TRBJ2-5): NAGVMQNPRHLVRRRGQEARLRCSPMKGHSHVYWYRQLPEEGLKFMVYLQKENIIDESGMPKERFSAEFPKEGPSILRIQQVVRGDSAAYFCASSPPSSQTKAQYFGPGTRLLVL.

This clonotype was detected only a few times. The genes are TRBV7-9 and TRBJ1-4; the match to TRBD1 covers 7 bases. The J segment lost 7 bases and the V segment lost 4 bases, leaving 9 bases of the junction unmatched. Germline CDR1 SEHNR, CDR2 FQNEAQ (reference sequence). The CDR3 has 15 amino acids. The CDR3 DNA follows: TGTGCCAGCAGCTCCCGACAGGGCGTTAGTGAAAAACTGTTTTTT. Protein product: CASSSRQGVSEKLFF.

This clonotype was observed many times. The chain employs TRBV6-1 and TRBJ1-1; 12 bases match TRBD1. The CDR3 sequence is 16 residues long. In germline, CDR1 is MNHNS, CDR2 SASEGT. The V and J ends lost 6 bases and 1 base, in that order; junction bases with no gene match: 6. Here the CDR3 reads CASRQRDRGPNTEAFF. The CDR3 DNA reads TGTGCCAGCAGGCAAAGGGACAGGGGGCCGAACACTGAAGCTTTCTTT.

The CDR3 sequence is CASSLRDMNTEAFF. DNA of the CDR3: TGTGCCAGCAGCTTAAGGGACATGAACACTGAAGCTTTCTTT. The chain couples TRBV5-4 to TRBJ1-1; D may be TRBD1 (6 bases). Germline V gene sequence: CDR1 SGHNT, CDR2 YYREEE (reference sequence). V was shortened by 2 bases and J by 0 bases, with 8 bases between the two germline ends. This CDR3 has 14 amino acids.

The chain combines TRBV5-1 with TRBJ1-1; 8 nucleotides align to TRBD1. The V and J ends lost 2 bases and 5 bases, in that order; junction bases with no gene match: 11. Germline CDR1 reads SGHRS; CDR2 reads YFSETQ. This CDR3 is 16 amino acids long. The CDR3 reads CASSFRRQGSSTEAFF. CDR3 nucleotides: TGCGCCAGCAGCTTCCGACGACAGGGGAGTAGTACTGAAGCTTTCTTT.

The chain recombines TRBV6-6 with TRBJ2-2; tentatively, D is TRBD1 or TRBD2 (6 bases each). V dropped 7 bases and J dropped 7 bases, with 22 bases sitting between them. This CDR3 has 16 residues. Germline V gene lookup returns CDR1 MNHNY and CDR2 SVGAGI (reference sequence). The CDR3 DNA follows: TGTGCCAGCAACCGGGGGCAGGGAGATATTGGCGGGGAGCTGTTTTTT. Translating it yields CASNRGQGDIGGELFF.

The sample holds a few counts of this clonotype. This chain links TRBV7-9 with TRBJ1-1, with D uncertain. The CDR3 extends over 13 amino acids. V shed 5 bases and J shed 1 base, with 8 bases lying between them. Germline CDR1 and CDR2: SEHNR and FQNEAQ (reference sequence). In DNA, the CDR3 is TGTGCCAGCAGCCGAGACCGGAACACTGAAGCTTTCTTT. It is translated as CASSRDRNTEAFF.

This clonotype has a count of ten or more. V usage is TRBV6-1 and J usage is TRBJ1-5; D gene uncertain. V was cut by 6 bases and J by 2 bases, with 11 bases left in between. Germline-derived CDR1 and CDR2 are MNHNS and SASEGT. This CDR3 has 14 amino acids. This CDR3 is CASREVIGNQPQHF. The CDR3 DNA sequence: TGTGCCAGCAGGGAGGTGATAGGCAATCAGCCCCAGCATTTT.

This clonotype was counted ten times or more. The genes are TRBV12-3 or TRBV12-4 and TRBJ2-2; D gene uncertain. Trimming shortened V by 5 bases and J by 5 bases, and 9 bases separated the two germline ends. This CDR3 has 13 amino acids. The CDR3 sequence is CASSDRRTGELFF. CDR3 in DNA: TGTGCCAGCAGTGATAGGCGGACCGGGGAGCTGTTTTTT.

The sample holds many counts of this clonotype. This chain joins TRBV7-9 and TRBJ2-5; TRBD2 matches 8 bases. The CDR3 loop spans 13 amino acids. CDR1 is SEHNR and CDR2 is FQNEAQ in the germline V gene (reference sequence). V trimming: 3 bases; J trimming: 5 bases; junction bases outside the gene matches: 2. CDR3 nucleotide sequence: TGTGCCAGCAGCTTGGGCGGGGGGGAGACCCAGTACTTC. It translates to CASSLGGGETQYF.

The sample holds many counts of this clonotype. V usage is TRBV10-3 and J usage is TRBJ2-2; D call uncertain. V was cut by 3 bases and J by 5 bases, with 10 bases left in between. This CDR3 is built from 14 residues. Germline V CDR1 and CDR2: ENHRY, SYGVKD. CDR3 sequence (DNA): TGTGCCATCAGTGAAACGGAAAGGACCGGGGAGCTGTTTTTT. Translated: CAISETERTGELFF.

In its sample, this clonotype was seen many times. CDR3: CAISDRGFDEQYF. The CDR3 DNA follows: TGTGCCATCAGTGATAGAGGGTTCGACGAGCAGTACTTC. The J gene is TRBJ2-7, the V gene TRBV10-3; TRBD2 might be the D (5 bases). This CDR3 is 13 amino acids long. V was pared by 3 bases and J by 5 bases, with 11 bases between. In germline, CDR1 is ENHRY, CDR2 SYGVKD.

This clonotype was counted at least ten times. The chain combines TRBV7-9 with TRBJ1-2; D unclear. The CDR3 is 15 residues long. Trimming left V 3 bases short and J 8 bases short, with 19 bases between. Germline loops: CDR1 SEHNR, CDR2 FQNEAQ (reference sequence). For the CDR3, the DNA is TGTGCCAGCAGCTTGGGCCGTACGGATCTCTGGGGCTACACCTTC. Its translation is CASSLGRTDLWGYTF.

This clonotype was picked up many times. The genes are TRBV10-3 and TRBJ2-5; TRBD2 matches 7 bases. CDR3 size: 13 residues. V dropped 6 bases and J dropped 9; count of bases not matched to a gene: 10. Germline V CDR1 and CDR2: ENHRY, SYGVKD. The CDR3 loop reads CAIRGGSEGAQYF. Here the CDR3 DNA reads TGTGCCATCAGGGGAGGGTCCGAAGGGGCCCAGTACTTC.

This clonotype was seen at least ten times. The chain recombines TRBV6-6 with TRBJ2-1; 9 bases are a match to TRBD2. After removal of 0 bases from V and 0 bases from J, the junction contained 0 bases not matched to a gene. This CDR3 contains 16 residues. Germline CDR1 is MNHNY and CDR2 is SVGAGI (reference sequence). The CDR3 here is CASSYSRGGSYNEQFF. The CDR3 DNA follows: TGTGCCAGCAGTTACTCGCGGGGGGGCTCCTACAATGAGCAGTTCTTC.

This clonotype was seen ten or more times. The V and J genes are TRBV11-2 and TRBJ2-5, with 7 bases fitting TRBD2. Germline loops: CDR1 SGHAT, CDR2 FQNNGV. The junction had 9 bases not matched to a gene; V was cut back by 4 bases and J by 1 base. The CDR3 loop spans 16 amino acids. The CDR3 coding sequence is TGTGCCAGCAGCTCCAATAGTGGCGGGAGCCAAGAGACCCAGTACTTC. Its translation: CASSSNSGGSQETQYF.

A few counts support this clonotype. V usage is TRBV20-1 and J usage is TRBJ1-2; TRBD1 is a possible D gene (6 bases). V shed 5 bases and J shed 8 bases, with 15 bases lying between them. The CDR3 is 12 residues long. CDR1 and CDR2 from the germline V gene are DFQATT and SNEGSKA (reference sequence). CDR3 sequence (DNA): TGCAGTGCTGGACGTGCAGGGGCCGGCTACACCTTC. It codes for CSAGRAGAGYTF.

This clonotype was seen a handful of times. A read error may be the cause here, since a much bigger clone is one base away. The chain joins TRBV3-1 to TRBJ2-6, with 8 bases aligning to TRBD1. The CDR3 runs to 14 residues. CDR1 LGHDT and CDR2 YNNKEL come from the germline V gene (reference sequence). In DNA form, the CDR3 reads TGTGCCAGCAGCCAGCAGACAGGGGCCAACGCCCTGACTTTC. This gives the protein CASSQQTGANALTF.

In this sample, this clonotype turned up many times. This chain connects TRBV3-1 to TRBJ1-2, with 10 bases aligning to TRBD1. CDR3 length equals 15 residues. CDR1 LGHDT and CDR2 YNNKEL come from the germline V gene (reference sequence). Germline trimming cut 2 bases from V and 8 bases from J; bases unmatched to any gene: 8. The chain's CDR3 is CASSQPGQGWRGYTF. DNA of the CDR3: TGTGCCAGCAGCCAACCGGGACAGGGGTGGAGAGGCTACACCTTC.

This chain connects TRBV5-1 to TRBJ2-7; 7 bases are a match to TRBD2. Germline V gene data show CDR1 as SGHRS and CDR2 as YFSETQ. This CDR3 has 14 amino acids. J was trimmed by 6 bases and V by 0 bases; bases with no gene match: 6. The CDR3 is CASSLASGGTEQYF. The CDR3, as DNA: TGCGCCAGCAGCTTGGCGTCGGGGGGAACCGAGCAGTACTTC.

There are a few counts of this clonotype. This chain connects TRBV27 to TRBJ1-3; TRBD1 matches 7 bases. J was trimmed by 4 bases and V by 6 bases; bases with no gene match: 3. This CDR3 contains 13 residues. CDR1 and CDR2 (germline): MNHEY, SMNVEV (reference sequence). The CDR3 region has the DNA TGTGCCAGCAGGAGACAGGGCGGAAACACCATATATTTT. It specifies CASRRQGGNTIYF.

V and J are TRBV7-9 and TRBJ2-2; D perhaps matches TRBD1 (5 bases). CDR3 length equals 14 residues. Trimming took 5 bases from V and 3 from J, leaving 10 bases between them. Germline assignment: CDR1 SEHNR and CDR2 FQNEAQ (reference sequence). CDR3 coding DNA: TGTGCCAGCAGCCGAGGACAAGACACCGGGGAGCTGTTTTTT. This codes for CASSRGQDTGELFF.